The subject of this entry is one TCR beta chain. This record belongs to a study of cytomegalovirus exposure and HLA in healthy donors. When sampled, the donors appeared nominally healthy, though they likely had unrecorded immune exposures. Primers included in the PCR were 60 Vbeta and 13 Jbeta primers. Libraries were prepared by immunoSEQ multiplex PCR; TCRdb keeps only in-frame clonotypes and omits some of them. The listing contains over 65,000 clones. The V gene's germline CDR1 is SNHLY and CDR2 FYNNEI. V shed 6 bases and J shed 0 bases, with 9 bases lying between them. This CDR3 region has 14 residues.

This receptor was identified in a woman aged 30 to 39 in good health and CMV-seronegative. The material sequenced was PBMCs. The chain carries TRBV2 and TRBJ2-4; D ambiguous. The CDR3 sequence is CASRASLAKNIQYF. CDR3 in DNA: TGTGCCAGCAGGGCTAGTCTAGCCAAAAACATTCAGTACTTC.